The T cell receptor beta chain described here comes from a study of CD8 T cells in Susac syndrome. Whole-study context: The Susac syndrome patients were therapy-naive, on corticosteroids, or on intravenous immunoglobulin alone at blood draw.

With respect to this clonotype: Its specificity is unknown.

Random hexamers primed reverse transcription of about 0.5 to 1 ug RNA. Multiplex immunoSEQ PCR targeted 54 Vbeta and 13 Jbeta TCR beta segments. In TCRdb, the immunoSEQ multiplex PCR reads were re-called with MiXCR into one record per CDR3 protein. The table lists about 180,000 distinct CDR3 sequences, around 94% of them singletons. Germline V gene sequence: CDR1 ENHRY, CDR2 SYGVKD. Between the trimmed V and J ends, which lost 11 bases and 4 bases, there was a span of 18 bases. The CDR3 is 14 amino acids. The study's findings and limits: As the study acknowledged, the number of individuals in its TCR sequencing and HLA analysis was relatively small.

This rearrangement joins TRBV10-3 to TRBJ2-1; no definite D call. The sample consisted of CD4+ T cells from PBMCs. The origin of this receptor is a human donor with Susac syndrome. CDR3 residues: CALLESATYNEQFF. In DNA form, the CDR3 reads TGTGCCCTCCTCGAGTCAGCCACGTACAATGAGCAGTTCTTC.